This is a list of T cell receptor beta chains from one sample in a study of CD8 T cells in Susac syndrome. TCRdb re-derived calls from the immunoSEQ multiplex PCR reads in MiXCR, one entry per CDR3 protein. The sample holds 120,000 or so distinct CDR3 sequences, roughly 95% seen once. Sequenced: CD4+ T cells from PBMCs. Receptors originate from a human donor with Susac syndrome. Each CDR3 is given with its conserved first and last residue. Each record gives: V gene, D gene, clone size, J gene, CDR3 DNA, CDR3 protein. A D gene is named only where the DNA matches it firmly. A row's size may be missing; if present it is once, few, many or a size class.

TRBV28	TRBD2	.	TRBJ2-3	TGTGCCAGCAGTTTAATGGCGGGAGGCGCAGATACGCAGTATTTT	CASSLMAGGADTQYF
TRBV20-1	TRBD2	.	TRBJ2-1	TGCAGTGCTAGAGCTGCGACTAGCGGGAGCAATGAGCAGTTCTTC	CSARAATSGSNEQFF
TRBV5-1	.	.	TRBJ1-4	TGCGCCAGCAGCTTGGGGGGGAATAATGAAAAACTGTTTTTT	CASSLGGNNEKLFF
TRBV12-3/TRBV12-4	TRBD2	once	TRBJ2-3	TGTGCCAGCAGTCAGACTAGCGGCTACACAGATACGCAGTATTTT	CASSQTSGYTDTQYF
TRBV6-5	.	.	TRBJ1-2	TGTGCCAGCAGTTACCGGGGTCTCGGCTATGGCTACACCTTC	CASSYRGLGYGYTF
TRBV20-1	TRBD2	.	TRBJ2-5	TGCAGTGCTATTGGACTAGCGGGAGGGCACGAGACCCAGTACTTC	CSAIGLAGGHETQYF
TRBV30	.	once	TRBJ2-6	TGTGCCTGGCAAAGGGTTCCTGGGGCCAACGTCCTGACTTTC	CAWQRVPGANVLTF
TRBV20-1	TRBD1	.	TRBJ2-5	TGCAGTGCCGCTGGGACAGCCCGAGAGACCCAGTACTTC	CSAAGTARETQYF
TRBV5-6	TRBD1	.	TRBJ1-4	TGTGCCAGCAGCCCCCGGACAGGGGTGGAAGAAAAACTGTTTTTT	CASSPRTGVEEKLFF
TRBV5-1	.	.	TRBJ2-7	TGCGCCAGCAGCTTTGCGGATCCTTCCTACGAGCAGTACTTC	CASSFADPSYEQYF
TRBV5-6	.	.	TRBJ1-4	TGTGCCAGCAGCCCGTTATCGACAGGAGCAGCAACTAATGAAAAACTGTTTTTT	CASSPLSTGAATNEKLFF
TRBV7-2	.	.	TRBJ2-7	TGTGCCAGCAGCTTAGGCCCGGGTGGCGAGCAGTACTTC	CASSLGPGGEQYF
TRBV9	.	.	TRBJ2-3	TGTGCCAGCAGCGTAGGGATCCCGGGCTTCACAGATACGCAGTATTTT	CASSVGIPGFTDTQYF
TRBV29-1	TRBD2	.	TRBJ2-7	TGCAGCGTAACTAGCGGGGGAATCTACGAGCAGTACTTC	CSVTSGGIYEQYF
TRBV29-1	.	.	TRBJ1-1	TGCAGCGTTGATGAGGGGGTATGGACTGAAGTTTTCTTT	CSVDEGVWTEVFF
TRBV2	.	.	TRBJ1-2	TGTGCCAGCAGCCGGGACACCCCGAACTATGGCTACACCTTC	CASSRDTPNYGYTF
TRBV11-1	.	.	TRBJ2-1	TGTGCCAGCAGCTTAGGGGGTCCACTTGAGCAGTTCTTC	CASSLGGPLEQFF
TRBV20-1	TRBD1	once	TRBJ1-2	TGCAGTGCTAGGGTAGACAGGGGGAACTATGGCTACACCTTC	CSARVDRGNYGYTF
TRBV20-1	TRBD1	.	TRBJ2-1	TGCAGTGCGGGGGACAGTTTTTACAATGAGCAGTTCTTC	CSAGDSFYNEQFF
TRBV12-3/TRBV12-4	TRBD1	.	TRBJ2-3	TGTGCCAGCAGTTTGGGGACAGGGAAGGCAGATACGCAGTATTTT	CASSLGTGKADTQYF
TRBV3-1	.	.	TRBJ1-2	TGTGCCAGCAGCCAAGGGGGTCGCTATGGCTACACCTTC	CASSQGGRYGYTF
TRBV18	.	once	TRBJ2-3	TGTGCCAGCTCATCCGGGACGGACCATGATACGCAGTATTTT	CASSSGTDHDTQYF
TRBV20-1	TRBD2	.	TRBJ2-3	TGCAGTGCTGGGACGACTAGCGGAGGACCAGATACGCAGTATTTT	CSAGTTSGGPDTQYF
TRBV6-5	.	.	TRBJ2-5	TGTGCCAGCAGTTACGTTGACAGCCTTGGGACCCAGTACTTC	CASSYVDSLGTQYF
TRBV5-1	TRBD1	once	TRBJ2-5	TGCGCCAGCAGCTTGGCCGACAGGGGAGGAGAGACCCAGTACTTC	CASSLADRGGETQYF
TRBV29-1	TRBD1	.	TRBJ2-1	TGCAGCGTTGGTAGGACAGGGGGTCCTGAGCAGTTCTTC	CSVGRTGGPEQFF
TRBV29-1	TRBD1	.	TRBJ1-1	TGCAGCGGGAGGGGGCCCCAGAACACTGAAGCTTTCTTT	CSGRGPQNTEAFF
TRBV15	TRBD2	once	TRBJ2-7	TGTGCCACCAGCCAAGGACTAGCCTCCTACGAGCAGTACTTC	CATSQGLASYEQYF
TRBV19	.	.	TRBJ2-7	TGTGCCAGTAGCCGGAGGGCACAGTCCTACGAGCAGTACTTC	CASSRRAQSYEQYF
TRBV30	.	once	TRBJ1-6	TGTGCCTGGAGTGTATGGGGGTATAATTCACCCCTCCACTTT	CAWSVWGYNSPLHF
TRBV3-1	.	.	TRBJ2-1	TGTGCCAGCAGCACGCGCAATGAGCAGTTCTTC	CASSTRNEQFF
TRBV29-1	.	.	TRBJ2-3	TGCAGCGTTGTTGGGGTGCACACAGATACGCAGTATTTT	CSVVGVHTDTQYF
TRBV24-1	.	.	TRBJ1-4	TGTGCCACCAGTGAAGGGTCGAATGAAAAACTGTTTTTT	CATSEGSNEKLFF
TRBV12-3/TRBV12-4	.	.	TRBJ2-3	TGTGCCAGCAGTTTAACGGGAAACCTTAGGGATACGCAGTATTTT	CASSLTGNLRDTQYF
TRBV29-1	TRBD1	.	TRBJ1-2	TGCAGCGTTGAGGGACAGGGGGCGCGTGGCTACACCTTC	CSVEGQGARGYTF
TRBV18	.	few	TRBJ2-5	TGTGCCAGCTCACCTAGGGGTGAGACCCAGTACTTC	CASSPRGETQYF
TRBV28	TRBD1	.	TRBJ1-2	TGTGCCAGCAGTCTCGACAGGGGACGCACCTTC	CASSLDRGRTF
TRBV5-1	.	.	TRBJ2-7	TGCGCCAGCAGCTTGGCCCCCTCTGGGACGTACGAGCAGTACTTC	CASSLAPSGTYEQYF
TRBV27	.	.	TRBJ1-1	TGTGCCAGCAGTATATGGCTGAACACTGAAGCTTTCTTT	CASSIWLNTEAFF
TRBV27	.	.	TRBJ2-7	TGTGCCAGCAGTTCGCCCCAGGGGGCGGGAGTGGACGAGCAGTACTTC	CASSSPQGAGVDEQYF
TRBV7-2	TRBD2	.	TRBJ2-5	TGTGCCAGCAGCTCAGCGGGAGCCCAAGAGACCCAGTACTTC	CASSSAGAQETQYF
TRBV5-1	TRBD2	.	TRBJ2-3	TGCGCCAGCAGCCTGCCGGGACTAGCGGGAGTCGAGGATACGCAGTATTTT	CASSLPGLAGVEDTQYF
TRBV30	.	.	TRBJ2-1	TGTGCCTGGAGTGGAACTAGCAGGCTCTACAATGAGCAGTTCTTC	CAWSGTSRLYNEQFF
TRBV13	TRBD1	.	TRBJ1-1	TGTGCCAGCAGCTTGGGACAGGGGGCGAACACTGAAGCTTTCTTT	CASSLGQGANTEAFF
TRBV12-3/TRBV12-4	TRBD2	once	TRBJ2-1	TGTGCCAGCAGTTTGGGACTAGCGGGAGGCTACAATGAGCAGTTCTTC	CASSLGLAGGYNEQFF
TRBV28	.	.	TRBJ2-7	TGTGCCAGCAGTTTGCCAGGTGGATACGAGCAGTACTTC	CASSLPGGYEQYF
TRBV2	.	.	TRBJ2-7	TGTGCCAGCAGTCCGACTCGTGGGCAGTACTTC	CASSPTRGQYF
TRBV28	TRBD1	.	TRBJ2-5	TGTGCCAGCAGTTTAAGGGGCAGGGGGCAAGGAGAGACCCAGTACTTC	CASSLRGRGQGETQYF
TRBV6-6	.	.	TRBJ1-5	TGTGCCAGCAGCACCCCGGGAGATGGACCGCCCAACCAGCATTTT	CASSTPGDGPPNQHF
TRBV7-3	.	.	TRBJ2-3	TGTGCCAGCAGCTTCGGGTCCTCCGAGACGCAGTATTTT	CASSFGSSETQYF
TRBV3-1	TRBD1	.	TRBJ1-2	TGTGCCAGCTTCTCGTCGGACAGGGGATATGGCTACACCTTC	CASFSSDRGYGYTF
TRBV27	.	.	TRBJ2-7	TGTGCCAGCGGCCGTCAACAGGGCTACGAGCAGTACTTC	CASGRQQGYEQYF
TRBV3-1	.	.	TRBJ2-1	TGTGCCAGCAGTTGGGACTTCGACAATGAGCAGTTCTTC	CASSWDFDNEQFF
TRBV30	TRBD1	.	TRBJ2-1	TGTGCCTGGAGCAGACAGGGGCTCAATGAGCAGTTCTTC	CAWSRQGLNEQFF
TRBV29-1	TRBD2	.	TRBJ2-5	TGCAGCGCCTTACCGGGAGGGGAGACCCAGTACTTC	CSALPGGETQYF
TRBV6-9	.	.	TRBJ2-4	TGTGCCCCAAGCGGGCTAGCCTCGCTAAAAAACATTCAGTACTTC	CAPSGLASLKNIQYF
TRBV28	TRBD1	once	TRBJ2-7	TGTGCCAGCAGTTTATTGGGACAGGGGAAAGACGAGCAGTACTTC	CASSLLGQGKDEQYF
TRBV6-1	TRBD1	.	TRBJ1-2	TGTGCCAGCCCCCAGAGACAGGGCGAAGGCTACACCTTC	CASPQRQGEGYTF